Presented here are 3 T cell receptor beta chains from one specimen sequenced in a study of T cells after yellow fever vaccination. One entry per CDR3 protein, called by TCRdb with MiXCR from the 5' RACE reads. The top ten clones hold more than 12% of a sample with just under 600,000 distinct CDR3 sequences, 13% of them seen once. Sequenced material: PBMCs, taken on the day of the yellow fever booster vaccination. The receptors were sampled from a man in his thirties or forties who received the YFV17D yellow fever vaccine.

This clonotype was counted ten times or more. The chain is built from TRBV12-3 or TRBV12-4 and TRBJ1-1; no reliable D call. Trimming left V 6 bases short and J 0 bases short, with 8 bases between. The CDR3 has 13 residues. The CDR3 nucleotides are TGTGCCAGCAGGTCTGAAATGAACACTGAAGCTTTCTTT. It yields the protein CASRSEMNTEAFF.

The chain couples TRBV6-2 or TRBV6-3 to TRBJ2-1; 9 bases line up with TRBD2. Germline V CDR1 and CDR2: MNHEY, SVGEGT. V lost 8 bases and J lost 9; bases outside the gene matches: 2. CDR3 length: 11 residues. The CDR3 loop is CASSREGEQFF. The CDR3 nucleotides are TGTGCCAGCTCGCGGGAGGGTGAGCAGTTCTTC.

This clonotype was seen a handful of times. This chain links TRBV6-1 with TRBJ2-1; no firm D call. Germline V gene sequence: CDR1 MNHNS, CDR2 SASEGT. Trimming cost V 2 bases and J 10 bases, with 6 bases left between them. The CDR3 is 11 residues long. CDR3 bases: TGTGCCAGCAGTGAATATTGGGAGCAGTTCTTC. Residues: CASSEYWEQFF.